This is a list of T cell receptor beta chains from one sample in a study of blood T cells in healthy people across ages. TCRdb analysed the 5' RACE reads with MiXCR anew, one entry per CDR3 protein. The sample includes more than 800,000 distinct CDR3 sequences, more than 35% of them seen just once. Sequencing used blood. These receptors came from a woman aged 60-70 years in good health. The CDR3 runs from the conserved cysteine through the conserved F or W. D genes are given only for firm matches. The size entry is marked missing in some rows and otherwise reads once, few, many or a size class.

j_call v_call d_call clone_size cdr3_aa cdr3_nt
TRBJ2-1 TRBV20-1 TRBD1 . CSASIGTGSYNEQFF TGCAGTGCTAGCATAGGGACAGGGAGCTACAATGAGCAGTTCTTC
TRBJ2-7 TRBV27 TRBD2 . CASSFLTSGGTYEQYF TGTGCCAGCAGTTTCCTGACTAGCGGGGGCACGTACGAGCAGTACTTC
TRBJ2-7 TRBV20-1 . . CSAKRGLRERDEQYF TGCAGCGCAAAAAGGGGGTTGCGGGAGCGCGACGAGCAGTACTTC
TRBJ1-4 TRBV2 TRBD1 once CASKGAGREKLFF TGTGCCAGCAAGGGGGCTGGTCGGGAAAAACTGTTTTTT
TRBJ2-1 TRBV14 . . CASSQGSTYNEQFF TGTGCCAGCAGCCAAGGATCGACATACAATGAGCAGTTCTTC
TRBJ2-7 TRBV23-1 TRBD2 . CAETGHPGLAGEPSYEQYF TGCGCGGAAACAGGACACCCGGGACTAGCGGGCGAACCTTCCTACGAGCAGTACTTC
TRBJ2-1 TRBV12-3/TRBV12-4 TRBD2 . CASSLADPGLAGNNEQFF TGTGCCAGCAGTTTAGCGGATCCGGGGCTAGCGGGAAACAATGAGCAGTTCTTC
TRBJ1-1 TRBV18 . . CASSPPWQSEAFF TGTGCCAGCTCACCACCGTGGCAAAGTGAAGCTTTCTTT
TRBJ1-5 TRBV29-1 . . CSVGDWSQPQHF TGCAGCGTCGGTGACTGGAGTCAGCCCCAGCATTTT
TRBJ2-5 TRBV6-6 TRBD1 few CASSGTGVETQYF TGTGCCAGCAGTGGGACAGGGGTAGAGACCCAGTACTTC
TRBJ2-3 TRBV11-2 TRBD2 many CASSLASGRAGRGTDTQYF TGTGCCAGCAGCTTAGCCAGCGGGAGGGCCGGACGTGGCACAGATACGCAGTATTTT
TRBJ2-6 TRBV29-1 . . CSVGFAGANVLTF TGCAGCGTTGGGTTCGCTGGGGCCAACGTCCTGACTTTC
TRBJ1-5 TRBV6-2/TRBV6-3 . . CASTGVFGNQPQHF TGTGCCAGCACAGGGGTTTTTGGCAATCAGCCCCAGCATTTT
TRBJ1-2 TRBV5-8 . . CASSPGTVGYTF TGTGCCAGCAGCCCCGGGACGGTTGGCTACACCTTC
TRBJ1-1 TRBV9 . . CASSVEGGGEEAFF TGTGCCAGCAGCGTAGAGGGGGGCGGGGAGGAAGCTTTCTTT
TRBJ2-7 TRBV24-1 TRBD2 . CATRPGSGSPYEQYF TGTGCCACCAGGCCGGGTAGCGGGAGTCCCTACGAGCAGTACTTC
TRBJ1-2 TRBV20-1 . once CSARVGRAVGGYGYTF TGCAGTGCTAGAGTAGGCAGGGCGGTGGGGGGCTATGGCTACACCTTC
TRBJ1-1 TRBV5-4 . . CASSLVGTNTEAFF TGTGCCAGCAGCTTGGTCGGAACCAACACCGAAGCTTTCTTT
TRBJ2-3 TRBV5-1 . few CASSLVGRRTLGDTQYF TGCGCCAGCAGCTTGGTGGGTCGGCGGACCCTCGGGGATACGCAGTATTTT
TRBJ2-7 TRBV27 . . CASRMNHEQYF TGTGCCAGCAGGATGAACCACGAGCAGTACTTC
TRBJ2-1 TRBV5-1 . few CASSLAAGINEQFF TGCGCCAGCAGCTTGGCAGCAGGGATCAATGAGCAGTTCTTC
TRBJ2-7 TRBV6-1 . . CASSESFAGEQYF TGTGCCAGCAGTGAATCATTCGCGGGGGAGCAGTACTTC
TRBJ1-1 TRBV5-1 . . CASKGLGNTEAFF TGCGCCAGCAAGGGTCTGGGGAACACTGAAGCTTTCTTT
TRBJ2-5 TRBV7-9 . few CASSPRDRLLETQYF TGTGCCAGCAGCCCCAGAGACAGATTGTTGGAGACCCAGTACTTC
TRBJ1-4 TRBV13 . few CASSLGIGEKLFF TGTGCCAGCAGCCTCGGGATCGGCGAAAAACTGTTTTTT
TRBJ2-7 TRBV29-1 . many CSVLLGISAYEQYF TGCAGCGTTTTACTAGGGATCTCCGCCTACGAGCAGTACTTC
TRBJ2-5 TRBV27 TRBD1 . CTSSPRDSQETQYF TGTACCAGCAGTCCCCGGGACAGCCAAGAGACCCAGTACTTC
TRBJ2-1 TRBV9 TRBD2 . CASSDTSVPYNEQFF TGTGCCAGCAGCGATACTAGCGTTCCTTACAATGAGCAGTTCTTC
TRBJ2-5 TRBV20-1 TRBD1 . CSALDRVWDNEQYF TGCAGTGCCCTAGACAGGGTTTGGGACAATGAGCAGTACTTC
TRBJ2-7 TRBV20-1 . . CSARDLGTNSYEQYF TGCAGTGCTAGAGATTTAGGGACCAACTCCTACGAGCAGTACTTC
TRBJ1-1 TRBV5-1 . few CASSTDWTLTEAFF TGCGCCAGCAGCACGGACTGGACCCTCACTGAAGCTTTCTTT
TRBJ2-1 TRBV20-1 . . CSALGGAGGSYNEQFF TGCAGTGCCCTTGGGGGGGCGGGTGGTTCCTACAATGAGCAGTTCTTC
TRBJ1-1 TRBV12-3/TRBV12-4 . . CASSYDTAGTEAFF TGTGCCAGCAGTTACGACACGGCGGGGACTGAGGCTTTCTTT
TRBJ2-7 TRBV6-5 TRBD2 few CASSTSGISSYEQYF TGTGCCAGCAGCACTAGCGGGATCAGCTCCTACGAGCAGTACTTC
TRBJ2-7 TRBV15 . few CATSNPHRDSYERYF TGTGCCACCAGCAACCCCCATAGAGATTCCTACGAGCGGTACTTC
TRBJ2-7 TRBV5-5 . . CASSSLARSSYNEQYF TGTGCCAGCAGCAGTCTAGCGCGCAGCTCCTACAATGAGCAGTACTTC
TRBJ1-6 TRBV4-1 . . CAGSQGLYNSPLHF TGCGCCGGCAGCCAAGGCCTGTATAATTCACCCCTCCACTTT
TRBJ1-6 TRBV5-8 . . CASSLLQGTPLHF TGTGCCAGCAGCTTGCTCCAGGGAACACCCCTCCACTTT
TRBJ1-5 TRBV5-6 TRBD1 . CASSLLGTGVNQPQHF TGTGCCAGCAGCTTGCTCGGGACAGGGGTTAACCAGCCCCAGCATTTT
TRBJ2-7 TRBV29-1 . . CSVSGVWGEQYF TGCAGCGTTTCTGGTGTGTGGGGCGAGCAGTACTTC
TRBJ2-1 TRBV29-1 TRBD1 many CSVGDRGSQFF TGCAGCGTTGGGGACAGGGGATCTCAGTTCTTC
TRBJ2-7 TRBV27 . few CASSSGLAPYEQYF TGTGCCAGCAGTTCGGGGCTGGCCCCCTACGAGCAGTACTTC
TRBJ2-3 TRBV6-1 . . CASQYLPDTQYF TGTGCCAGTCAGTATCTACCAGATACGCAGTATTTT
TRBJ2-7 TRBV3-1 TRBD2 once CASSPLSGTSGEYEQYF TGTGCCAGCAGCCCCCTGTCTGGGACTAGCGGGGAGTACGAGCAGTACTTC
TRBJ2-1 TRBV3-1 TRBD2 . CASSQEAIAGRYEQFF TGTGCCAGCAGCCAAGAGGCCATAGCGGGAAGGTATGAGCAGTTCTTC
TRBJ2-1 TRBV6-5 TRBD2 few CATSGGGNNEQFF TGTGCCACGTCGGGAGGGGGAAACAATGAGCAGTTCTTC
TRBJ2-1 TRBV29-1 . few CSPWPSLGQLSYNEQFF TGCAGCCCGTGGCCCTCATTGGGGCAGCTCTCCTACAATGAGCAGTTCTTC
TRBJ2-1 TRBV15 . . CATSPEAVYQQFF TGTGCCACCAGCCCCGAGGCGGTTTATCAGCAGTTCTTC
TRBJ2-1 TRBV6-5 . . CATRDAGAGSYNEQFF TGTGCCACTCGGGACGCCGGGGCGGGTTCCTACAATGAGCAGTTCTTC
TRBJ2-1 TRBV27 TRBD1 . CASSTRTGVYNEQFF TGTGCCAGCAGTACGAGGACAGGGGTTTACAATGAGCAGTTCTTC
TRBJ2-3 TRBV27 TRBD2 . CASSLAGASGSDTQYF TGTGCCAGCAGTTTAGCCGGGGCTAGCGGGAGCGATACGCAGTATTTT